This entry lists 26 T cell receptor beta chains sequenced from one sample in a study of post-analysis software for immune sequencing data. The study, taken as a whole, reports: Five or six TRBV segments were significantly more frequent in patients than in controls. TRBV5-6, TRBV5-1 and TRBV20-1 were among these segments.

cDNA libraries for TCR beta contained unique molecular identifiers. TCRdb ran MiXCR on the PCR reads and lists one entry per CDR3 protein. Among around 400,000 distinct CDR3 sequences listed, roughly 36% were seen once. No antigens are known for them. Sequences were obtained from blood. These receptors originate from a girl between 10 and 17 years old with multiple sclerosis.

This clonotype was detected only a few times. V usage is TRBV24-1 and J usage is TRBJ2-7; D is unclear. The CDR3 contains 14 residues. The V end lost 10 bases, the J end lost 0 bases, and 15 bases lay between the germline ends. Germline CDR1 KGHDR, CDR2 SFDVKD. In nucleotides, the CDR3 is TGTGCCACTTATAACAGAAAGAACTCCTACGAGCAGTACTTC. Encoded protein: CATYNRKNSYEQYF.

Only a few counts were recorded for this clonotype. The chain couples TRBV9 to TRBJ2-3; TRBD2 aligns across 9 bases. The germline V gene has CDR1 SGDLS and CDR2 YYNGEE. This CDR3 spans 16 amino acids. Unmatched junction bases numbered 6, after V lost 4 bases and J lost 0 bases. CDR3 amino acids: CASSFSSGVSTDTQYF. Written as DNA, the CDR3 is TGTGCCAGCAGCTTCTCTAGCGGGGTTAGCACAGATACGCAGTATTTT. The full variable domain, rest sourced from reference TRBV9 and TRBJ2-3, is DSGVTQTPKHLITATGQRVTLRCSPRSGDLSVYWYQQSLDQGLQFLIQYYNGEERAKGNILERFSAQQFPDLHSELNLSSLELGDSALYFCASSFSSGVSTDTQYFGPGTRLTVL.

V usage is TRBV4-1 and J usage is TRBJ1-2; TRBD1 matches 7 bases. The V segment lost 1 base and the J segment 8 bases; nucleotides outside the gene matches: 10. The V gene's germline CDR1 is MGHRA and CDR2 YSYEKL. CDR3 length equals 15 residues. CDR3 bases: TGCGCCAGCAGCCAAGTGACAGGGAAGTTGGGGGGCTACACCTTC. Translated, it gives CASSQVTGKLGGYTF.

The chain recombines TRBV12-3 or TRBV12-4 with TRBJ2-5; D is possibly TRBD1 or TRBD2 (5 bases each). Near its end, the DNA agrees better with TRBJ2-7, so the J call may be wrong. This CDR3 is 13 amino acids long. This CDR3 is CASSGRGAGEQYF. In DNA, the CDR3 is TGTGCCAGCAGTGGCAGAGGGGCGGGCGAGCAGTACTTC.

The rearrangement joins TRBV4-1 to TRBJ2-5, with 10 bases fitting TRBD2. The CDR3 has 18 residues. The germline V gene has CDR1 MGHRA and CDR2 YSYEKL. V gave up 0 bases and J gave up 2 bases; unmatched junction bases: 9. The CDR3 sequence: CASSQDRSSGGPQETQYF. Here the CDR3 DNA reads TGCGCCAGCAGCCAAGATAGGTCTAGCGGGGGTCCTCAAGAGACCCAGTACTTC.

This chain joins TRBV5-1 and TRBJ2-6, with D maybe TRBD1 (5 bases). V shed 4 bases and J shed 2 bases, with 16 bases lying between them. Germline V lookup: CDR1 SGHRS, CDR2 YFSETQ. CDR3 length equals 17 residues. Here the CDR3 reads CASSVLSTETGANVLTF. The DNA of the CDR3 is TGCGCCAGCAGCGTACTATCGACAGAAACTGGGGCCAACGTCCTGACTTTC.

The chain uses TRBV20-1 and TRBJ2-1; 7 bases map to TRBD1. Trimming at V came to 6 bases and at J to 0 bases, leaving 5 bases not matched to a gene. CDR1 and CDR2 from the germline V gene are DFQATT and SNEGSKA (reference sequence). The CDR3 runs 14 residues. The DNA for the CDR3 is TGCAGTGCCCCGGGACAGCTCTCCTACAATGAGCAGTTCTTC. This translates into CSAPGQLSYNEQFF.

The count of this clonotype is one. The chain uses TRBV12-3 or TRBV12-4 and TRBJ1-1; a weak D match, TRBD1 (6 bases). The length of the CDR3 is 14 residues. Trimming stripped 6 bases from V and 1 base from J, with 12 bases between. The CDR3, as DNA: TGTGCCAGCAGGTACTCGACAGGGAACACTGAAGCTTTCTTT. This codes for CASRYSTGNTEAFF.

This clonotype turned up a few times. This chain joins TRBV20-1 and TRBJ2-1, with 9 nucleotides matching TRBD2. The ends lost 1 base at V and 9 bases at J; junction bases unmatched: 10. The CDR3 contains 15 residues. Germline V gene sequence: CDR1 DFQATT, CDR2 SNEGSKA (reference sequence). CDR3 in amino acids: CSARGTGGGAGEQFF. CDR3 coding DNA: TGCAGTGCTAGAGGGACTGGCGGGGGGGCGGGTGAGCAGTTCTTC.

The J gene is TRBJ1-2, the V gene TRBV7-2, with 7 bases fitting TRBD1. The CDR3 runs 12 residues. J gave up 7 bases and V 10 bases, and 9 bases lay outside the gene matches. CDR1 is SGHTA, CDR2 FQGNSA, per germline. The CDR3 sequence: CAKSTGVGGYTF. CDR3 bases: TGTGCCAAAAGTACAGGGGTCGGTGGCTACACCTTC.

CDR3 sequence reads: CASRGTRNTEAFF. The CDR3 DNA is TGTGCCAGCAGGGGTACACGGAACACTGAAGCTTTCTTT. V usage is TRBV2 and J usage is TRBJ1-1; D not resolved. The CDR3 extends over 13 amino acids. Per germline, CDR1 SNHLY and CDR2 FYNNEI. Between the trimmed V and J ends, which lost 6 bases and 1 base, there was a span of 9 bases.

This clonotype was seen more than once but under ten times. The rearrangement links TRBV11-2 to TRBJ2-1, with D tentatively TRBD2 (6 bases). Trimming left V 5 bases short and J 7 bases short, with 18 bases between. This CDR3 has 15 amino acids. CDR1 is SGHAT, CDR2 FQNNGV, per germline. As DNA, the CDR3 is TGTGCCAGCAGCCCAAACGGCGGGGTCTGGAATGAGCAGTTCTTC. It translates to CASSPNGGVWNEQFF.

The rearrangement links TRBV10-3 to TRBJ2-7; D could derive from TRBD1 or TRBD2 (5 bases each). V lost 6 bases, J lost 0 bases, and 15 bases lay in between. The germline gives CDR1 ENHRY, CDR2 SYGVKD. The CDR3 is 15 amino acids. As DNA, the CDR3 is TGTGCCATCAGCCCAAGGGACGGAAACTCCTACGAGCAGTACTTC. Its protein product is CAISPRDGNSYEQYF.

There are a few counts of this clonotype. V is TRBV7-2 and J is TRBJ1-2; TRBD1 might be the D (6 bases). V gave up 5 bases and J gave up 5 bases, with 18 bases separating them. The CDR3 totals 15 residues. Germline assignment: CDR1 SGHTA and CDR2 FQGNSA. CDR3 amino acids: CASSPRDISSYGYTF. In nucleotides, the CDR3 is TGTGCCAGCAGCCCCCGGGACATATCCTCGTATGGCTACACCTTC.

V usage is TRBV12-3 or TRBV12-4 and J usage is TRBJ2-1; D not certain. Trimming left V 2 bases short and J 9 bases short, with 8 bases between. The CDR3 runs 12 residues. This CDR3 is CASSLPTGEQFF. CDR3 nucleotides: TGTGCCAGCAGTTTACCTACGGGTGAGCAGTTCTTC.

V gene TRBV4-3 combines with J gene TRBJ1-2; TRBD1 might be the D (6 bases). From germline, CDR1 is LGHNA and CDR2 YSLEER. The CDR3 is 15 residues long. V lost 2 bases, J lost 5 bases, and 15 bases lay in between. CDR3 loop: CASSQHDRGVYGYTF. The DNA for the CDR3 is TGCGCCAGCAGCCAACACGATAGGGGGGTGTATGGCTACACCTTC.

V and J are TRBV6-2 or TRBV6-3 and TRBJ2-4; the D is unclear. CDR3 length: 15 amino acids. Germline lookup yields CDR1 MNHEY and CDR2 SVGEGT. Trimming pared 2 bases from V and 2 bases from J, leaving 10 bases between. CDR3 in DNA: TGTGCCAGCAGTTACCTGGGGATATCCAAAAACATTCAGTACTTC. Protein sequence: CASSYLGISKNIQYF.

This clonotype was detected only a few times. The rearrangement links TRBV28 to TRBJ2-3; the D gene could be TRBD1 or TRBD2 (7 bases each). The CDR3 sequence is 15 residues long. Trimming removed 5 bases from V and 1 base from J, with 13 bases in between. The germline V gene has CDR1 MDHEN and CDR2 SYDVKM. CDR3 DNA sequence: TGTGCCAGCAGTCAGGGGGGGCGAGGCACAGATACGCAGTATTTT. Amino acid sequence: CASSQGGRGTDTQYF.

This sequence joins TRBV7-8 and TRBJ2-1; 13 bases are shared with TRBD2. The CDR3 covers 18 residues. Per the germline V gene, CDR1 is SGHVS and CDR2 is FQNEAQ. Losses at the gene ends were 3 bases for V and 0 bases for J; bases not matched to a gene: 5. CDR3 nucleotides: TGTGCCAGCAGCTTTGGACTAGCGGGAGAGAGCTCCTACAATGAGCAGTTCTTC. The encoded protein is CASSFGLAGESSYNEQFF.

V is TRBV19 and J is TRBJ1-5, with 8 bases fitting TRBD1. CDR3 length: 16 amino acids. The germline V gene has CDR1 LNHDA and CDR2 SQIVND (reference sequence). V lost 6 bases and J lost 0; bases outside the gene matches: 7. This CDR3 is CASSGDRFYSNQPQHF. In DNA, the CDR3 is TGTGCCAGTAGCGGGGACAGGTTCTATAGCAATCAGCCCCAGCATTTT.

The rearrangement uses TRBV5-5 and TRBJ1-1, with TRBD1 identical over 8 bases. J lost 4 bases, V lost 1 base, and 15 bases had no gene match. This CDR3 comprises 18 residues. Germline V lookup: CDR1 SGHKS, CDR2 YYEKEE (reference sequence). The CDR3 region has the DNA TGTGCCAGCAGCTTGTCCCTACTTAGACAGGGGAGGTCCACTGAAGCTTTCTTT. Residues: CASSLSLLRQGRSTEAFF. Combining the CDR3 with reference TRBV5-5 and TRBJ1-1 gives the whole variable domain DAGVTQSPTHLIKTRGQQVTLRCSPISGHKSVSWYQQVLGQGPQFIFQYYEKEERGRGNFPDRFSARQFPNYSSELNVNALLLGDSALYLCASSLSLLRQGRSTEAFFGQGTRLTVV.

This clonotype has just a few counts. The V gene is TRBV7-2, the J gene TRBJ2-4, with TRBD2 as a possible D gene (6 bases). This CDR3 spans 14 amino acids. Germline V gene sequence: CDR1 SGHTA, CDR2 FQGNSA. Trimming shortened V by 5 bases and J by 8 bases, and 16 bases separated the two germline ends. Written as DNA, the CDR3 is TGTGCCAGCAGCCCCCCCGGGGGAGGATACATTCAGTACTTC. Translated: CASSPPGGGYIQYF.

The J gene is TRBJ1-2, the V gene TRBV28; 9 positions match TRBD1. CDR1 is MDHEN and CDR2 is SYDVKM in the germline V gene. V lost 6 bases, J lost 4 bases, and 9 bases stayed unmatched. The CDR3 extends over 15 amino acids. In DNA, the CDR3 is TGTGCCAGCAGCCGCCCCGGGACAGGGACCTATGGCTACACCTTC. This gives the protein CASSRPGTGTYGYTF.

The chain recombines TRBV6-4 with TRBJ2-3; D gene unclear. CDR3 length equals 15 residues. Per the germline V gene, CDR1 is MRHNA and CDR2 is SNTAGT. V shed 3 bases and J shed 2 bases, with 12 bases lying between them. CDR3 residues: CASSEGPGSTDTQYF. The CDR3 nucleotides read TGTGCCAGCAGTGAAGGCCCAGGCTCCACAGATACGCAGTATTTT.

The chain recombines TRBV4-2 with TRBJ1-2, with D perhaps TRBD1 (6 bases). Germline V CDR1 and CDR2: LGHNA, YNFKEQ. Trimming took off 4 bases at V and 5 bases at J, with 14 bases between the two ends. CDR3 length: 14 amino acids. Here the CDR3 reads CASSPARTEYGYTF. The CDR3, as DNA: TGTGCCAGCAGCCCCGCCCGGACAGAGTATGGCTACACCTTC.

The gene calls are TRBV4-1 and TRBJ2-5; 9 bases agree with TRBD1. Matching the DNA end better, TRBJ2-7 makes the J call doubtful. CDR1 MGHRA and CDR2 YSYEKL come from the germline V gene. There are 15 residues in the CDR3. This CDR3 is CASSQEGTGLYEQYF. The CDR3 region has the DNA TGCGCCAGCAGCCAAGAAGGGACAGGGCTCTACGAGCAGTACTTC.